Listed below are T cell receptor beta chains from one sample, sequenced in a study of patients and donors after allogeneic stem cell transplantation. MiXCR, run by TCRdb on the RT-PCR reads, gives a single entry per CDR3 protein. The table lists around 240,000 distinct CDR3 sequences, 13% to 15% of them singletons. What was sequenced was blood, either unsorted or a sorted T cell fraction (not recorded which). The receptors shown here come from a human donor who was either an allogeneic HSCT recipient or a stem cell or donor lymphocyte infusion donor (not recorded which). It is not recorded whose cells these are; they may come from a transplant donor. Both conserved end residues are part of each CDR3.

V	J	CDR3
TRBV7-2	TRBJ1-2	CASSLTGNNGYTF
TRBV29-1	TRBJ2-2	CSARGGLEAGELFF
TRBV20-1	TRBJ1-2	CSARVFMVGDGYTF
TRBV11-2	TRBJ1-5	CASSPNRTGSNQPQHF
TRBV5-1	TRBJ1-2	CASGPRQGDYGYTF
TRBV20-1	TRBJ2-3	CSAEGLGHTDTQYF
TRBV6-2/TRBV6-3	TRBJ2-3	CASSDTSGGVHTQYF
TRBV12-3/TRBV12-4	TRBJ2-5	CASSSDSTQYF
TRBV27	TRBJ2-2	CASSGLGGVGNTGELFF
TRBV6-2/TRBV6-3	TRBJ2-7	CASSYVAGGSPGSYEQYF
TRBV19	TRBJ2-3	CASRRDRAADTQYF
TRBV7-6	TRBJ2-3	CASTLAEATDTQYF
TRBV4-1	TRBJ2-7	CASSPQGVGSYEQYF
TRBV12-3/TRBV12-4	TRBJ2-7	CASSYTGTGRKEQYF
TRBV20-1	TRBJ2-7	CSASRPGGLYEQYF
TRBV5-1	TRBJ1-3	CASSSVPGQGGNTIYF
TRBV5-1	TRBJ2-5	CASSSSAGKEETQYF
TRBV24-1	TRBJ1-5	CATALTGPGGNQPQHF
TRBV19	TRBJ1-1	CASSPTQGLGTEAFF
TRBV19	TRBJ2-1	CASTRAGPGSNEQFF
TRBV5-4	TRBJ2-7	CASRRDRGLEDEQYF
TRBV19	TRBJ2-7	CASSIDPGTGGHEQYF
TRBV30	TRBJ2-2	CAWIREGTPNTGELFF
TRBV4-1	TRBJ1-4	CASSLSGTGAEKLFF
TRBV11-3	TRBJ2-1	CASSLSPGDEQFF